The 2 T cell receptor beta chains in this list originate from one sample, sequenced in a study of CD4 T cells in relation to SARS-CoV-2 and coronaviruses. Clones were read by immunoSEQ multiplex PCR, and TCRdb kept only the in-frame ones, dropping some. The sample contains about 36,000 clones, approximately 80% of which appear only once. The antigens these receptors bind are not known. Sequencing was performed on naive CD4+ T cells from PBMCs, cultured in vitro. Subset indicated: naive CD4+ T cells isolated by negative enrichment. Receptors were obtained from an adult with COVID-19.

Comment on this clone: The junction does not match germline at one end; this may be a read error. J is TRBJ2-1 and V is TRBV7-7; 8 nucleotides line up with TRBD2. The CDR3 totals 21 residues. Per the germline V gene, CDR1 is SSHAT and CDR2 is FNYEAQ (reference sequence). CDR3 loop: CASSLVSMAAGGEVSYNEQFF. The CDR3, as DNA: TGTGCTAGCAGCTTAGTCTCCATGGCGGCGGGAGGTGAGGTCTCCTACAATGAGCAGTTCTTC.

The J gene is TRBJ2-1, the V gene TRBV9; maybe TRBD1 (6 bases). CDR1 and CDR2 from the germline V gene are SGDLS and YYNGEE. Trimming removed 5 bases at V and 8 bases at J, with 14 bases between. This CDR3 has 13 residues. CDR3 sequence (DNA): TGTGCCAGCAGTCATCCACAGGGTGATGAGCAGTTCTTC. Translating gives CASSHPQGDEQFF.